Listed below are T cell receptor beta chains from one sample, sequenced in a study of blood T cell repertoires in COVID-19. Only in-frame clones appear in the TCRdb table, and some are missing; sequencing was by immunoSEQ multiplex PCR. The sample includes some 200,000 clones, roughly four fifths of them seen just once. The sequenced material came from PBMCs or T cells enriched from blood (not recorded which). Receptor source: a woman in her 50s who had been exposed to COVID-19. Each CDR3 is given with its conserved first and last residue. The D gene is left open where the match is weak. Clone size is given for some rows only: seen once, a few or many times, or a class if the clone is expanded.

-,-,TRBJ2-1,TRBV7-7,TGTGCCAGCAGCCCAGCAGGGGGGCATGGCAATGAGCAGTTCTTC,CASSPAGGHGNEQFF
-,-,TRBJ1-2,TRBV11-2,TGTGCCAGCAGCCTAGAAGGGGACAGCTACACCTTC,CASSLEGDSYTF
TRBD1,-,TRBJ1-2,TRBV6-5,TGTGCCAGCAGGACAGGGGGTGGTGGCTACACCTTC,CASRTGGGGYTF
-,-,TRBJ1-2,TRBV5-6,TGTGCCAGCAGCTTACAGGGTAACTATGGCTACACCTTC,CASSLQGNYGYTF
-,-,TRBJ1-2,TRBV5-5,TGTGCCAGCAGCGTATCAGGAAAGTCTAACTATGGCTACACCTTC,CASSVSGKSNYGYTF
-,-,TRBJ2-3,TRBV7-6,TGTGCCAGCAGCTTGGGGCCCCGGAGCACAGATACGCAGTATTTT,CASSLGPRSTDTQYF
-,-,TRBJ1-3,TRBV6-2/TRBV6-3,TGTGCCAGCAGTTATGGCTTTGGAAACACCATATATTTT,CASSYGFGNTIYF
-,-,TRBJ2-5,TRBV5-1,TGCGCCAGCTGGAGAGGGGAGACCCAGTACTTC,CASWRGETQYF
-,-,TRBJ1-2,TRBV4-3,TGCGCCAGCAGCCAAGAGGGGCCAGGGACTAACTATGGCTACACCTTC,CASSQEGPGTNYGYTF
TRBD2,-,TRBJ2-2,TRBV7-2,TGTGCCAGCAGCCCCCGGCCCCTAGCGGGGGCAGGGGAGCTGTTTTTT,CASSPRPLAGAGELFF
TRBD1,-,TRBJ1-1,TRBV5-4,TGTGCCAGCAGCCGGGGACAGGGCACTGAAGCTTTCTTT,CASSRGQGTEAFF
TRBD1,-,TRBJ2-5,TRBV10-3,TGTGCCATCAGTAATGACAGGGGAGAGACCCAGTACTTC,CAISNDRGETQYF
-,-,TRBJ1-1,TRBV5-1,TGCGCCAGCAGCGGGAAACAGGGTATGAACACTGAAGCTTTCTTT,CASSGKQGMNTEAFF
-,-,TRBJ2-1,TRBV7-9,TGTGCCAGCAGCTTAACCATGGCGCAGTTCTTC,CASSLTMAQFF
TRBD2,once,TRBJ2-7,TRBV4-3,TGCGCCAGCAGCCACCAGCGGGGGGCTAGCTCCTACGAGCAGTACTTC,CASSHQRGASSYEQYF
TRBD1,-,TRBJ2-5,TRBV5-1,TGCGCCAGCAGCTTGGGCAGGGGGCAAGGGGAGACCCAGTACTTC,CASSLGRGQGETQYF
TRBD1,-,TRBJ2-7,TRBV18,TGTGCCAGCTCACCACCCGGGACAGGGTTGACCGAGCAGTACTTC,CASSPPGTGLTEQYF
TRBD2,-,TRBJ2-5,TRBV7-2,TGTGCCAGCAGCTTAGGGGAGACTAGCGGGGTAGAGACCCAGTACTTC,CASSLGETSGVETQYF